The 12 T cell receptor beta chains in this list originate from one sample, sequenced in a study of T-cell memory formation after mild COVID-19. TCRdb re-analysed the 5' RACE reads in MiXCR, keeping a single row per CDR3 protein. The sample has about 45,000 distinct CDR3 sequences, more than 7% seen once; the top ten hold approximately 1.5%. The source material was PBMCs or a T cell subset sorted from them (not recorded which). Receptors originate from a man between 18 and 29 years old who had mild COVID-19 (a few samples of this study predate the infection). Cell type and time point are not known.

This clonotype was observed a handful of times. CDR3 amino acids: CATGGGLLYQETQYF. The DNA of the CDR3 is TGTGCCACCGGAGGGGGACTTCTGTACCAAGAGACCCAGTACTTC. This chain connects TRBV10-3 to TRBJ2-5, with D possibly called TRBD1 or TRBD2 (6 bases each). The V gene lost 10 bases and the J gene lost 0 bases, with 18 bases spanning the gap. CDR3 length equals 15 residues. Germline CDR1 reads ENHRY; CDR2 reads SYGVKD.

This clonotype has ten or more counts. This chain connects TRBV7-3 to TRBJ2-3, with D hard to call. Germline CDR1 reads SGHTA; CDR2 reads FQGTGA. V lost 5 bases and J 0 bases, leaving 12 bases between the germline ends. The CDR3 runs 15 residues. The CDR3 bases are TGTGCCAGCAGCCCAAGCCGACCTAGCACAGATACGCAGTATTTT. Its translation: CASSPSRPSTDTQYF.

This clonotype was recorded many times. CDR3: CASSYSESGGAEFF. The CDR3, as DNA: TGTGCCAGCAGTTACTCTGAAAGCGGGGGGGCCGAGTTTTTT. V usage is TRBV6-6 and J usage is TRBJ2-2; 10 nucleotides align to TRBD2. CDR3 length: 14 amino acids. Looked up from germline, CDR1 is MNHNY and CDR2 is SVGAGI (reference sequence). V was clipped by 0 bases and J by 16 bases; unmatched bases: 8.

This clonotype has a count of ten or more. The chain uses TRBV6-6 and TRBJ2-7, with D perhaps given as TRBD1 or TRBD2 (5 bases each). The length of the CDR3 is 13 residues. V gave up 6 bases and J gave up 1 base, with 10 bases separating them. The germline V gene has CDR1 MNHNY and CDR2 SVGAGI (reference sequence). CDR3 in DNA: TGTGCCAGCAGGGGGGACGGATCCTACGAGCAGTACTTC. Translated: CASRGDGSYEQYF.

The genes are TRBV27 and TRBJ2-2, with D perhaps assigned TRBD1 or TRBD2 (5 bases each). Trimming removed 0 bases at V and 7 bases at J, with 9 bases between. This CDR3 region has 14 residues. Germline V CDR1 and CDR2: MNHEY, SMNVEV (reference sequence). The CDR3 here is CASSLSGVNGELFF. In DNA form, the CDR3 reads TGTGCCAGCAGTTTATCGGGGGTGAACGGGGAGCTGTTTTTT.

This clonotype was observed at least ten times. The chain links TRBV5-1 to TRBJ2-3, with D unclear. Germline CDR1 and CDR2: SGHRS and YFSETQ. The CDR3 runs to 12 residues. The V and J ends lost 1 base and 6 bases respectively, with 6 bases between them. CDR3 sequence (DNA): TGCGCCAGCAGCTTGTCTGTGGATACGCAGTATTTT. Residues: CASSLSVDTQYF. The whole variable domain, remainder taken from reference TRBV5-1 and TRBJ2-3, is KAGVTQTPRYLIKTRGQQVTLSCSPISGHRSVSWYQQTPGQGLQFLFEYFSETQRNKGNFPGRFSGRQFSNSRSEMNVSTLELGDSALYLCASSLSVDTQYFGPGTRLTVL.

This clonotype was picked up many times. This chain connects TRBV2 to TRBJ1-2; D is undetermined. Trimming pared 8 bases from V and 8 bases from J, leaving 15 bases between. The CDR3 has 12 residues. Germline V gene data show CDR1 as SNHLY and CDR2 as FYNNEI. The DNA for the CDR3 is TGTGCCAGCGGATGGACTTTGGGGGGCTACACCTTC. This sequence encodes CASGWTLGGYTF.

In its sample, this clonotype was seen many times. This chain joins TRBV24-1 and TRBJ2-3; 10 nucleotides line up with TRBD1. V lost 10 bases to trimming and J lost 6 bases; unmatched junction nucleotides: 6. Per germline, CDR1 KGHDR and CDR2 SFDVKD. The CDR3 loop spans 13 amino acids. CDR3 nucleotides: TGTGCCACGGAGGACAGGGGGGGGGATACGCAGTATTTT. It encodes CATEDRGGDTQYF.

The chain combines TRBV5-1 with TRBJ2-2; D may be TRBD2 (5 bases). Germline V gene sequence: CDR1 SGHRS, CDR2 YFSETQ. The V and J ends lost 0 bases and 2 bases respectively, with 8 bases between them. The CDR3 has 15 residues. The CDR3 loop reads CASSLGLPNTGELFF. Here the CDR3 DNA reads TGCGCCAGCAGCTTGGGACTACCAAACACCGGGGAGCTGTTTTTT. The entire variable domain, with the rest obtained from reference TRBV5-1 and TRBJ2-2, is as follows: KAGVTQTPRYLIKTRGQQVTLSCSPISGHRSVSWYQQTPGQGLQFLFEYFSETQRNKGNFPGRFSGRQFSNSRSEMNVSTLELGDSALYLCASSLGLPNTGELFFGEGSRLTVL.

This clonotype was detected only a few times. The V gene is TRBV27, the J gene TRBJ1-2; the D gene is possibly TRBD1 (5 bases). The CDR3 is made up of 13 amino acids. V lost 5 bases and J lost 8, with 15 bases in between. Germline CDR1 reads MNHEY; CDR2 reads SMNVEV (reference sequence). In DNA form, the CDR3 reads TGTGCCAGCAGTCAAACCGGTGGGACGGGCTACACCTTC. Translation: CASSQTGGTGYTF.

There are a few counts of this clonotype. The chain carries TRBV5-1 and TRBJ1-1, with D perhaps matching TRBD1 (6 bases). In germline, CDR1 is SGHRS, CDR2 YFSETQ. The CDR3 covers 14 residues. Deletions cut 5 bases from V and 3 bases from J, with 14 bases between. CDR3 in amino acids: CASSRGRDDTEAFF. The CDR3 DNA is TGCGCCAGCAGTCGGGGGCGGGATGACACTGAAGCTTTCTTT.

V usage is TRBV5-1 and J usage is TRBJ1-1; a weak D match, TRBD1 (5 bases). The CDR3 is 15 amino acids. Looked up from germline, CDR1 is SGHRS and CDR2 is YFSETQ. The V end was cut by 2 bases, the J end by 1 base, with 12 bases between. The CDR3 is CASSFNGAGNTEAFF. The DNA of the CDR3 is TGCGCCAGCAGCTTCAATGGGGCGGGGAACACTGAAGCTTTCTTT.